The rows below give T cell receptor beta chains drawn from one sample of a study of T cell responses to AZD1222 COVID-19 vaccine. Method: immunoSEQ multiplex PCR; TCRdb's copy keeps in-frame clones and lacks some. The top ten clones hold roughly 20% of a sample with about 70,000 clones, around 84% of them seen once. This specimen consisted of peripheral blood, obtained on day 0 of AZD1222 vaccination. The receptors come from an adult in good health. Both conserved end residues are part of each CDR3. Fields, in order: J gene, clone size, V gene, D gene, CDR3 DNA, CDR3 protein. A D gene is named only where the DNA matches it firmly. Part of the rows lack a size; the others show once, few, many or a class for expanded clones.

J: TRBJ1-2
size: few
V: TRBV10-2
D: NA
DNA: TGCGCCAGCAGCGTCAGGGGTGGGGAGGGCTACACCTTC
CDR3: CASSVRGGEGYTF

J: TRBJ1-1
size: NA
V: TRBV12-3/TRBV12-4
D: NA
DNA: TGTGCCAGCAGTTTGGGAAACACTGAAGCTTTCTTT
CDR3: CASSLGNTEAFF

J: TRBJ2-5
size: few
V: TRBV2
D: NA
DNA: TGTGCCAGCAGTCAGGGAGAGACCCAGTACTTC
CDR3: CASSQGETQYF

J: TRBJ2-1
size: NA
V: TRBV3-1/TRBV3-2
D: NA
DNA: TGTGCCAGCAGCCCGGGGCGAACCAATGAGCAGTTCTTC
CDR3: CASSPGRTNEQFF

J: TRBJ1-5
size: NA
V: TRBV5-4
D: NA
DNA: TGTGCCAGCAGCAGGCAGGGTTATCAGCCCCAGCATTTT
CDR3: CASSRQGYQPQHF

J: TRBJ2-7
size: NA
V: TRBV7-5
D: NA
DNA: TGTGCCAGAAGGGAGGGACAGGGGACACCCTACGAGCAGTACTTC
CDR3: CARREGQGTPYEQYF

J: TRBJ1-1
size: NA
V: TRBV7-2
D: NA
DNA: TGTGCCAGCAGCTTAAAGATCGGGGGCGTCTCTCTATCAAACACTGAAGCTTTCTTT
CDR3: CASSLKIGGVSLSNTEAFF

J: TRBJ2-7
size: few
V: TRBV25-1
D: TRBD1
DNA: TGTGCCAGCAGTGAAGGTAACAGGGGGCGCTACGAGCAGTACTTC
CDR3: CASSEGNRGRYEQYF

J: TRBJ1-1
size: NA
V: TRBV12-3/TRBV12-4
D: NA
DNA: TGTGCCAGCAGTTTAGGCGTCGGCACTGAAGCTTTCTTT
CDR3: CASSLGVGTEAFF

J: TRBJ1-1
size: NA
V: TRBV12-3/TRBV12-4
D: NA
DNA: TGTGCCAGCAGTGGACGTCTGAACACTGAAGCTTTCTTT
CDR3: CASSGRLNTEAFF

J: TRBJ2-3
size: NA
V: TRBV5-4
D: NA
DNA: TGTGCCAGCAGCTCCCACGGCGGGCTCTCAGATACGCAGTATTTT
CDR3: CASSSHGGLSDTQYF

J: TRBJ1-6
size: NA
V: TRBV27
D: NA
DNA: TGTGCCAGCAGTCTATCTTTGGGCGCCCCGAATTCACCCCTCCACTTT
CDR3: CASSLSLGAPNSPLHF

J: TRBJ1-5
size: NA
V: TRBV27
D: NA
DNA: TGTGCCAGCAGACTAACAGGGAATACTCAGCCCCAGCATTTT
CDR3: CASRLTGNTQPQHF

J: TRBJ2-3
size: few
V: TRBV28
D: NA
DNA: TGTGCCAGCAGCCCAGTGGCAGATACGCAGTATTTT
CDR3: CASSPVADTQYF

J: TRBJ1-1
size: NA
V: TRBV27
D: NA
DNA: TGTGCCAGCAGTTTACGAGGCGTTGGACTCCGGTCTGAAGCTTTCTTT
CDR3: CASSLRGVGLRSEAFF

J: TRBJ2-2
size: NA
V: TRBV5-1
D: NA
DNA: TGCGCCAGCAGGCCCGTCGGCACCGGGGAGCTGTTTTTT
CDR3: CASRPVGTGELFF

J: TRBJ1-1
size: NA
V: TRBV5-6
D: NA
DNA: TGTGCCAGCAGCTCCGCGGACCGCGTCAAAGCTTTCTTT
CDR3: CASSSADRVKAFF

J: TRBJ2-7
size: once
V: TRBV7-5
D: NA
DNA: TGTGCCAGCCCTACGGCGGGGGGCTCAAAGCAGTACTTC
CDR3: CASPTAGGSKQYF

J: TRBJ2-1
size: NA
V: TRBV6-5
D: TRBD1
DNA: TGTGCCAGCAGCCTAGAGGGACAGAGGGCTGAGCAGTTCTTC
CDR3: CASSLEGQRAEQFF

J: TRBJ2-7
size: NA
V: TRBV11-2
D: TRBD1
DNA: TGTGCCAGCAGCGGGGGGACAGGGGTCAGCGAGCAGTACTTC
CDR3: CASSGGTGVSEQYF

J: TRBJ2-5
size: NA
V: TRBV5-1
D: NA
DNA: TGCGCCAGTAAGGGGGAAGAGACCCAGTACTTC
CDR3: CASKGEETQYF

J: TRBJ1-1
size: NA
V: TRBV18
D: NA
DNA: TGTGCCAGCTCACCACCGCGGCAGGGGAACACTGAAGCTTTCTTT
CDR3: CASSPPRQGNTEAFF

J: TRBJ2-3
size: once
V: TRBV24-1
D: TRBD2
DNA: TGTGCCACCAGTTCCGGCCGTAGGGCGGGAGAAGGGGATACGCAGTATTTT
CDR3: CATSSGRRAGEGDTQYF

J: TRBJ2-6
size: few
V: TRBV30
D: NA
DNA: TGTGCCTGGAGTGTAGGGGAGATCTCTGGGGCCAACGTCCTGACTTTC
CDR3: CAWSVGEISGANVLTF

J: TRBJ1-3
size: once
V: TRBV11-1
D: TRBD1
DNA: TGTGCCAGCAGCCCCGGGACAGCTGGAAACACCATATATTTT
CDR3: CASSPGTAGNTIYF

J: TRBJ2-7
size: NA
V: TRBV25-1
D: NA
DNA: TGTGCCAGCAGGTTCTATTGTGGACGCTACGAGCAGTACTTC
CDR3: CASRFYCGRYEQYF

J: TRBJ2-7
size: NA
V: TRBV10-3
D: NA
DNA: TGTGCCATCAGTGCCAATGCAGTCTACGAGCAGTACTTC
CDR3: CAISANAVYEQYF

J: TRBJ1-5
size: few
V: TRBV6-1
D: NA
DNA: TGTGCCAGCAGAGGGGACCTCAATCAGCCCCAGCATTTT
CDR3: CASRGDLNQPQHF

J: TRBJ1-1
size: NA
V: TRBV19
D: NA
DNA: TGTGCCAGTAGTATAGGGGCAGGGATGACTGAAGCTTTCTTT
CDR3: CASSIGAGMTEAFF